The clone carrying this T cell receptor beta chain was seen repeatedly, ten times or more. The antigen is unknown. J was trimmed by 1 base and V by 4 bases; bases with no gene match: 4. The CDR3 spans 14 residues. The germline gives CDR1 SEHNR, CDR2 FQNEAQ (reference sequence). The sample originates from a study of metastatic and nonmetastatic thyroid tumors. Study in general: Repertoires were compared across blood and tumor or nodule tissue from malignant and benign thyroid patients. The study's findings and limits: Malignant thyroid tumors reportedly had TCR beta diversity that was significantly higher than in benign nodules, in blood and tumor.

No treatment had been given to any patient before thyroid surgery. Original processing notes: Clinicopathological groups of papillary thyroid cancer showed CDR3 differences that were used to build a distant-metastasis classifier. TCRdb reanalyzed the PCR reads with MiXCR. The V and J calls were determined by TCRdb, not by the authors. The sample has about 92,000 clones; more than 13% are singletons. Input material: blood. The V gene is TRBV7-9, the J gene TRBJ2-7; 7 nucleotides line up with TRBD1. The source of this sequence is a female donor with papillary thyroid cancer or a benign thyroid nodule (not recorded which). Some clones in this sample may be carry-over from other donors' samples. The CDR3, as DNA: TGTGCCAGCAGCTCGGACAGGACTTCCTACGAGCAGTACTTC. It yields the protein CASSSDRTSYEQYF. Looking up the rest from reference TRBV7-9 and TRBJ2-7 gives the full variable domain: DTGVSQNPRHKITKRGQNVTFRCDPISEHNRLYWYRQTLGQGPEFLTYFQNEAQLEKSRLLSDRFSAERPKGSFSTLEIQRTEQGDSAMYLCASSSDRTSYEQYFGPGTRLTVT.